Listed below are T cell receptor beta chains from one sample, sequenced in a study of long-term antiretroviral therapy in people with HIV. Clones were sequenced by immunoSEQ multiplex PCR, and TCRdb holds only the in-frame ones, with some missing. The table records approximately 35,000 clones, approximately 83% of them present only once. Source: unsorted PBMCs, taken 2.2 years after starting antiretroviral therapy. These receptors were obtained from a man younger than 35 with HIV. Each CDR3 is given without its conserved first and last residue. Each record gives: J gene, V gene, CDR3 protein.

j_gene: TRBJ1-2
v_gene: TRBV6-4
CDR3aa: ASSASGGVGYGYT

j_gene: TRBJ1-1
v_gene: TRBV14
CDR3aa: ASSLGHLNTEAF

j_gene: TRBJ1-1
v_gene: TRBV7-9
CDR3aa: ASSAHRGLDTEAF

j_gene: TRBJ1-2
v_gene: TRBV9
CDR3aa: ASSVDTGRYGYT

j_gene: TRBJ1-2
v_gene: TRBV5-6
CDR3aa: ASSYSNYGYT

j_gene: TRBJ2-1
v_gene: TRBV30
CDR3aa: AWEGSGRGGEQF

j_gene: TRBJ1-6
v_gene: TRBV10-3
CDR3aa: AISDGRENSPLH

j_gene: TRBJ2-1
v_gene: TRBV25-1
CDR3aa: ASSDLGQGYNEQF

j_gene: TRBJ2-1
v_gene: TRBV19
CDR3aa: ASARRDGYNEQF

j_gene: TRBJ2-3
v_gene: TRBV9
CDR3aa: ASSVDSGLFLSTDTQY

j_gene: TRBJ2-7
v_gene: TRBV25-1
CDR3aa: ASSEGGVSGEQY

j_gene: TRBJ2-7
v_gene: TRBV2
CDR3aa: ASSPVSGGESYEQY

j_gene: TRBJ2-7
v_gene: TRBV7-8
CDR3aa: ASSLVLTYEQY

j_gene: TRBJ2-7
v_gene: TRBV9
CDR3aa: ASSVGTARTYEQY

j_gene: TRBJ2-1
v_gene: TRBV9
CDR3aa: ASSASGSGHEQF

j_gene: TRBJ2-5
v_gene: TRBV7-7
CDR3aa: ASSSSTAPQETQY

j_gene: TRBJ1-3
v_gene: TRBV9
CDR3aa: ASSVDRRNTIY

j_gene: TRBJ1-1
v_gene: TRBV4-1
CDR3aa: ASSQEPFSAEAF

j_gene: TRBJ2-7
v_gene: TRBV27
CDR3aa: ASSPWTSEAEQY

j_gene: TRBJ1-1
v_gene: TRBV18
CDR3aa: ASSPYQGSNTEAF

j_gene: TRBJ2-1
v_gene: TRBV9
CDR3aa: ASSVVAANYNEQF

j_gene: TRBJ1-6
v_gene: TRBV9
CDR3aa: ASSATGPFNSPLH

j_gene: TRBJ2-7
v_gene: TRBV27
CDR3aa: ASSLTGTHNEQY

j_gene: TRBJ2-3
v_gene: TRBV6-5
CDR3aa: ASRASGRIVDTQY

j_gene: TRBJ1-5
v_gene: TRBV27
CDR3aa: ASSDKTETYSNQPQH